These 4 T cell receptor beta chains came from one sample sequenced in a study of T cell repertoires in cytomegalovirus infection (dated by TCRdb to the late 2010s). The run used an Illumina HiSeq 1500. Through fastp at Q25 and MiXCR, TCRdb rebuilt clones from the public reads, retaining in-frame beta chains. Duplicate CDR3 protein sequences are folded into a single record with the most common DNA and genes. This sample holds hundreds of thousands of distinct CDR3 sequences; more than 8% were observed only once. In total, the top ten clones hold about 3.9% of the sample. The sequenced material came from PBMCs. Receptors were obtained from a human donor in good health (CMV status not recorded). Some clones in this sample may be carry-over from other donors' samples.

The V call is TRBV7-9, the J call TRBJ1-6; unclear D gene. Per germline, CDR1 SEHNR and CDR2 FQNEAQ (reference sequence). Trimming removed 1 base at V and 12 bases at J, with 13 bases between. This CDR3 region has 14 residues. CDR3 sequence: CASSLGGDSLPLHF. The DNA of the CDR3 is TGTGCCAGCAGCTTAGGGGGAGACTCTTTACCCCTCCACTTT.

This clonotype was seen many times. This rearrangement joins TRBV7-2 to TRBJ2-5, with D possibly matching TRBD1 (5 bases). V dropped 1 base and J dropped 4 bases, with 10 bases sitting between them. From germline, CDR1 is SGHTA and CDR2 FQGNSA. The CDR3 consists of 14 residues. CDR3: CASSLDSRGETQYF. The CDR3 DNA is TGTGCCAGCAGCTTAGATAGTAGGGGAGAGACCCAGTACTTC.

In this sample, this clonotype turned up a few times. Its ends do not fully match the called genes, so a read error is possible. The genes are TRBV7-2 and TRBJ2-7; 14 positions agree with TRBD2. Germline V CDR1 and CDR2: SGHTA, FQGNSA. The CDR3 loop spans 14 amino acids. This chain's CDR3 is CASSWGLAGAMLGF. The CDR3 nucleotides are TGTGCCAGCAGCTGGGGACTAGCGGGAGCCATGCTCGGGTTC. The full variable domain, completed using reference TRBV7-2 and TRBJ2-7, is GAGVSQSPSNKVTEKGKDVELRCDPISGHTALYWYRQSLGQGLEFLIYFQGNSAPDKSGLPSDRFSAERTGGSVSTLTIQRTQQEDSAVYLCASSWGLAGAMLGFGPGTRLTVT.

The CDR3 loop reads CSAPISSGGAYNEQFF. The CDR3 DNA follows: TGCAGTGCTCCGATAAGTAGCGGGGGGGCCTACAATGAGCAGTTCTTC. The gene calls are TRBV20-1 and TRBJ2-1; 11 nucleotides agree with TRBD2. CDR3 length: 16 residues. Losses at the gene ends were 5 bases for V and 2 bases for J; bases not matched to a gene: 8. The germline gives CDR1 DFQATT, CDR2 SNEGSKA (reference sequence).